This T cell receptor beta chain appears in the sequencing data of a study of blood T cell repertoires in COVID-19 (dated by TCRdb to 2020 to 2022). At the level of the whole study: The collaborator samples originated in the United States, Italy and Spain and spanned the acute and convalescent phases of COVID-19. The prospective study material was composed of cDNA or gDNA derived from T cells, B-cell-depleted T cells, or PBMCs. The dataset comprised deeply sampled blood TCRbeta repertoires from subjects exposed to, actively infected with, or recovered from COVID-19. A freely available public database, intended as a resource for researchers studying the immune response to SARS-CoV-2, is where the repertoires were released. Samples came from the ongoing ImmuneRACE study (first 160 participants) plus 1,254 subjects from 6 global collaborators. Sample metadata almost always included a de-identified subject ID, COVID-19 status, age in years and sex. Where HLA class I and class II types were available, the types were taken from metadata supplied by the sample provider, not from assay-based typing. Here is what the overall study found, with its caveats: The amount of clinical and demographic metadata varied by source and participant and was provided uncurated.

Turning to this clone: Its target antigen remains unknown. Base qualities were left out, and no much larger clone turns up one base away.

TCRbeta CDR3 regions were amplified from genomic DNA using the immunoSEQ Assay, a bias-controlled multiplex PCR. On the authors' methods: The number of nucleated cells in each sample was estimated from the amplification of reference gene primers within the assay. Sequence reads were collapsed and filtered to measure the absolute abundance of every unique TCRbeta CDR3 rearrangement. For each sample, productive Simpson clonality was calculated as the square root of Simpson's diversity index across productive rearrangements. TCRdb stores this immuneACCESS table with in-frame sequences only. Part of the clones is absent; in the studies checked, under half of the shortfall reflects unresolved V genes, and no reason is known for the rest. The V and J calls and clone size were taken over from that table, and D and trimming were inferred from the DNA. This sample lists 70,000 to 95,000 clones; 86% were detected once. Under 30% of the sample is in the top ten clones.

The collaborating institutions used their own protocols to collect whole blood in K2EDTA tubes. For TCRbeta analysis, collaborators shipped samples as frozen whole blood, isolated PBMCs, or DNA extracted from either of those sample types. The CDR3 sequence holds 16 residues, the cysteine and phenylalanine included. The retained sequence is limited to the CDR3, 48 bases, with the frame set at the first base. Clipping removes 5 bases from V and 3 bases from J, with 9 as the unmatched junction base count. The germline V gene supplies CDR1 LGHNA and CDR2 YNFKEQ. The sequence came from a human donor in a cohort sampled during active COVID-19. The chain joins TRBV4-2 to TRBJ2-2; TRBD2 matches 7 bases in the middle. Sequenced sample: peripheral blood. The DNA reads as follows: TGTGCCAGCAGCACCCTTAGCGGGCCCGACACCGGGGAGCTGTTTTTT. It translates as CASSTLSGPDTGELFF.